These 32 T cell receptor beta chains came from one sample sequenced in a study of PD-1 blockade in mismatch repair-deficient tumors. This table comes from immunoSEQ multiplex PCR, and its TCRdb copy is limited to in-frame clones, with some not included. The sample contains approximately 16,000 clones, approximately 80% of which appear only once. Material: PBMCs, obtained less than 25 weeks after starting pembrolizumab. These receptors were collected from an adult with mismatch repair-deficient cancer.

CDR3 protein: CAWTWGGSGTDTQYF. CDR3 in DNA: TGTGCCTGGACCTGGGGCGGGAGCGGAACAGATACGCAGTATTTT. J is TRBJ2-3 and V is TRBV30; 7 nucleotides align to TRBD2. Germline CDR1 reads GTSNPN; CDR2 reads SVGIG (reference sequence). This CDR3 has 15 amino acids. V dropped 4 bases and J dropped 3; count of bases not matched to a gene: 10.

J is TRBJ2-7 and V is TRBV27; 11 bases are shared with TRBD2. The junction had 7 bases not matched to a gene; V was cut back by 5 bases and J by 4 bases. Per germline, CDR1 MNHEY and CDR2 SMNVEV (reference sequence). The CDR3 loop spans 15 amino acids. The CDR3 DNA sequence: TGTGCCAGCAGTCCATCAACTAGCGGGAGTTACGAGCAGTACTTC. This sequence encodes CASSPSTSGSYEQYF.

The chain employs TRBV10-3 and TRBJ1-1; D might be TRBD1 (6 bases). Trimming took 3 bases from V and 5 from J, leaving 13 bases between them. The CDR3 has 14 residues. Germline V gene lookup returns CDR1 ENHRY and CDR2 SYGVKD. The CDR3 nucleotides are TGTGCCATCAGTGAACAGGGTTCTAGTACTGAAGCTTTCTTT. Protein: CAISEQGSSTEAFF.

The chain has TRBV11-2 and TRBJ2-1; no definite D call. This CDR3 has 15 residues. CDR1 is SGHAT and CDR2 is FQNNGV in the germline V gene. V lost 5 bases to trimming and J lost 3 bases, with 14 bases between them. The CDR3 is CASSDFSLYYNEQFF. DNA of the CDR3: TGTGCCAGCAGCGATTTTAGCCTTTACTACAATGAGCAGTTCTTC.

The table lists this clone with a count of one. V gene TRBV27 combines with J gene TRBJ2-1, with 7 bases fitting TRBD2. The germline V gene has CDR1 MNHEY and CDR2 SMNVEV (reference sequence). V was pared by 5 bases and J by 10 bases, with 11 bases of the junction left unmatched. This CDR3 contains 14 residues. The CDR3 DNA follows: TGTGCCAGCAGTAGCGGGACTAAGGTGGCGGAGCAGTTCTTC. Protein product: CASSSGTKVAEQFF.

This clone was counted between two and nine times. V and J are TRBV5-1 and TRBJ1-1; weak D call: TRBD1 (6 bases). With 0 bases removed from V and 9 bases from J, the gap between germline ends came to 12 bases. Per germline, CDR1 SGHRS and CDR2 YFSETQ. The CDR3 has 13 residues. In DNA form, the CDR3 reads TGCGCCAGCAGCTTGGCAGGGGCGTCCCAAGCTTTCTTT. Encoded protein: CASSLAGASQAFF.

J is TRBJ2-3 and V is TRBV9; 8 bases are shared with TRBD2. CDR1 is SGDLS and CDR2 is YYNGEE in the germline V gene. The CDR3 length is 16 residues. Germline trimming cut 1 base from V and 4 bases from J; bases unmatched to any gene: 8. This CDR3 reads CASSVSPGLDPDTQYF. The CDR3 DNA sequence: TGTGCCAGCAGCGTATCCCCGGGACTAGATCCAGATACGCAGTATTTT.

The rearrangement uses TRBV7-9 and TRBJ2-3; 9 nucleotides line up with TRBD2. Germline lookup yields CDR1 SEHNR and CDR2 FQNEAQ (reference sequence). With V trimmed by 1 base and J by 9 bases, 8 bases remained unmatched. This CDR3 spans 15 amino acids. The CDR3 reads CASSLGSSGTETQYF. The CDR3 DNA follows: TGTGCCAGCAGCTTAGGTTCTAGCGGGACCGAGACGCAGTATTTT.

CDR3 DNA: TGTGCCAGCAATCTCGACAGGGGAGAGGGCTACACCTTC. Its translation: CASNLDRGEGYTF. The rearrangement joins TRBV6-1 to TRBJ1-2, with 8 bases lining up with TRBD1. Germline V gene data show CDR1 as MNHNS and CDR2 as SASEGT. Trimming took 7 bases from V and 8 from J; bases not matched to a gene: 9. CDR3 length: 13 residues.

The V gene is TRBV4-2, the J gene TRBJ2-5; 16 nucleotides agree with TRBD2. Germline V gene data show CDR1 as LGHNA and CDR2 as YNFKEQ. The CDR3 is 18 residues long. Trimming at V came to 0 bases and at J to 4 bases, leaving 5 bases not matched to a gene. The CDR3 DNA reads TGTGCCAGCAGCCAAGATTTTGGGACTAGCGGGAGGGGAGAGACCCAGTACTTC. This gives the protein CASSQDFGTSGRGETQYF.

The V call is TRBV27, the J call TRBJ2-6; 8 nucleotides match TRBD1. The CDR3 contains 16 residues. Germline values: CDR1 MNHEY, CDR2 SMNVEV (reference sequence). The V gene end was trimmed by 10 bases and the J gene end by 0 bases; junction bases not matched to a gene: 8. The CDR3 is CATSTGALSGANVLTF. The CDR3 DNA is TGTGCCACCTCGACAGGGGCGCTCTCTGGGGCCAACGTCCTGACTTTC.

V usage is TRBV6-1 and J usage is TRBJ1-2; 11 positions agree with TRBD1. V trimming: 0 bases; J trimming: 2 bases; junction bases outside the gene matches: 8. Per the germline V gene, CDR1 is MNHNS and CDR2 is SASEGT. This CDR3 spans 18 amino acids. This chain's CDR3 is CASSEALIRTGGNYGYTF. For the CDR3, the DNA is TGTGCCAGCAGTGAAGCGCTCATTAGGACAGGGGGCAACTATGGCTACACCTTC.

J is TRBJ1-5 and V is TRBV25-1; D call uncertain. The CDR3 length is 14 residues. The germline gives CDR1 MGHDK, CDR2 SYGVNS. V was cut by 1 base and J by 3 bases, with 7 bases left in between. The CDR3, as DNA: TGTGCCAGCAGTGAATCACAGTTCAATCAGCCCCAGCATTTT. Amino acids: CASSESQFNQPQHF.

V is TRBV4-1 and J is TRBJ1-1, with D possibly being TRBD1 (6 bases). Germline V gives CDR1 MGHRA, CDR2 YSYEKL. This CDR3 is built from 16 residues. Between the trimmed V and J ends, which lost 4 bases and 0 bases, there was a span of 15 bases. The CDR3 reads CASSPRGANLNTEAFF. The CDR3 nucleotides are TGCGCCAGCAGCCCCCGGGGGGCCAATTTGAACACTGAAGCTTTCTTT.

This clone was found once. J is TRBJ2-5 and V is TRBV5-1, with a tentative D call TRBD2 (5 bases). Between the trimmed V and J ends, which lost 1 base and 0 bases, there was a span of 7 bases. This CDR3 comprises 14 residues. CDR1 SGHRS and CDR2 YFSETQ come from the germline V gene. CDR3 sequence reads: CASSLTSYQETQYF. In DNA, the CDR3 is TGCGCCAGCAGCTTGACTAGTTACCAAGAGACCCAGTACTTC.

This clone was seen only a few times. The V gene is TRBV30, the J gene TRBJ2-7, with 13 bases matching TRBD2. The CDR3 has 21 residues. V lost 0 bases and J lost 3; bases outside the gene matches: 20. Looked up from germline, CDR1 is GTSNPN and CDR2 is SVGIG (reference sequence). In DNA, the CDR3 is TGTGCCTGGAGTGTTAAGTACCTCAGGACTAGCGGGAGTGAACGATACTACGAGCAGTACTTC. This encodes CAWSVKYLRTSGSERYYEQYF.

This clone was counted once. This sequence joins TRBV18 and TRBJ2-6, with 8 positions matching TRBD1. Germline V gene sequence: CDR1 KGHSH, CDR2 LQKENI. Trimming cost V 3 bases and J 2 bases; bases outside gene matches: 9. The CDR3 totals 18 residues. CDR3 loop: CASSPSGQGGPGANVLTF. For the CDR3, the DNA is TGTGCCAGCTCACCCTCCGGACAGGGCGGCCCTGGGGCCAACGTCCTGACTTTC.

This clone was seen only once. The gene calls are TRBV5-1 and TRBJ2-7, with TRBD2 identical over 10 bases. The CDR3 sequence is 16 residues long. The V and J ends lost 5 bases and 1 base, in that order; junction bases with no gene match: 9. Germline assignment: CDR1 SGHRS and CDR2 YFSETQ. The CDR3 DNA follows: TGCGCCAGCAGTCATGGACTAGCGGACCCATCCTACGAGCAGTACTTC. Translated, it gives CASSHGLADPSYEQYF.

The rearrangement joins TRBV25-1 to TRBJ2-1; unclear D gene. Germline assignment: CDR1 MGHDK and CDR2 SYGVNS. V was clipped by 3 bases and J by 0 bases, with 9 bases between them. The CDR3 runs 15 residues. This CDR3 reads CASSDVLDSYNEQFF. CDR3 in DNA: TGTGCCAGCAGTGACGTTTTAGACTCCTACAATGAGCAGTTCTTC.

This clone appeared a few times. The chain couples TRBV28 to TRBJ2-7, with D perhaps matching TRBD1 (6 bases). From germline, CDR1 is MDHEN and CDR2 SYDVKM. This CDR3 has 14 amino acids. Trimming removed 3 bases at V and 1 base at J, with 10 bases between. CDR3 residues: CASSFEGESYEQYF. In DNA form, the CDR3 reads TGTGCCAGCAGTTTCGAGGGGGAGTCCTACGAGCAGTACTTC.

The J gene is TRBJ2-7, the V gene TRBV6-5, with TRBD2 identical over 12 bases. The J segment lost 1 base and the V segment lost 6 bases, leaving 4 bases of the junction unmatched. This CDR3 is built from 15 residues. CDR1 and CDR2 from the germline V gene are MNHEY and SVGAGI. The CDR3 sequence is CASRNGLAGSYEQYF. CDR3 nucleotide sequence: TGTGCCAGCAGAAACGGACTAGCGGGGTCCTACGAGCAGTACTTC.

This rearrangement joins TRBV6-1 to TRBJ1-1; tentatively, D is TRBD1 (6 bases). Between the trimmed V and J ends, which lost 6 bases and 2 bases, there was a span of 16 bases. Germline lookup yields CDR1 MNHNS and CDR2 SASEGT. CDR3 length: 15 amino acids. The DNA for the CDR3 is TGTGCCAGCAGCAGAGCCGGGACATCCAACACTGAAGCTTTCTTT. Its translation is CASSRAGTSNTEAFF.

The genes are TRBV29-1 and TRBJ2-2; TRBD2 matches at 9 bases. Trimming cost V 5 bases and J 8 bases; bases outside gene matches: 6. This CDR3 contains 13 residues. Germline V lookup: CDR1 SQVTM, CDR2 ANQGSEA. CDR3 sequence reads: CSVNSGRSGELFF. CDR3 in DNA: TGCAGCGTTAATAGCGGGAGATCAGGGGAGCTGTTTTTT.

This sequence joins TRBV20-1 and TRBJ2-1; possible D gene TRBD2, 5 bases. CDR3 length: 10 residues. Germline V CDR1 and CDR2: DFQATT, SNEGSKA (reference sequence). Trimming took off 6 bases at V and 8 bases at J, with 8 bases between the two ends. This chain's CDR3 is CSAIGDEQFF. Here the CDR3 DNA reads TGCAGTGCCATCGGGGATGAGCAGTTCTTC.

As to this clone: Other DNA sequences in the same sample also yield this CDR3. This chain uses TRBV9 with TRBJ2-1; D uncertain. Germline loops: CDR1 SGDLS, CDR2 YYNGEE. This CDR3 is 11 amino acids long. V lost 4 bases and J lost 4, with 3 bases in between. The CDR3 is CASSLYNEQFF. As DNA, the CDR3 is TGTGCCAGCAGCCTATACAATGAGCAGTTCTTC.

The chain links TRBV7-9 to TRBJ2-2, with TRBD2 matching over 11 bases. This CDR3 has 17 amino acids. The germline CDR1 and CDR2 sequences are SEHNR and FQNEAQ (reference sequence). V trimming: 5 bases; J trimming: 0 bases; junction bases outside the gene matches: 5. The CDR3 loop reads CASSTLAGETNTGELFF. The CDR3 coding sequence is TGTGCCAGCAGCACACTAGCGGGAGAAACGAACACCGGGGAGCTGTTTTTT. Complete variable domain (other parts from reference TRBV7-9 and TRBJ2-2): DTGVSQNPRHKITKRGQNVTFRCDPISEHNRLYWYRQTLGQGPEFLTYFQNEAQLEKSRLLSDRFSAERPKGSFSTLEIQRTEQGDSAMYLCASSTLAGETNTGELFFGEGSRLTVL.

In DNA form, the CDR3 reads TGTGCCAGCAGTTTGGGACAGCCAGCTAGCGGGAGTCGGGAGACCCAGTACTTC. Protein sequence: CASSLGQPASGSRETQYF. The chain links TRBV28 to TRBJ2-5; 10 positions agree with TRBD2. Germline CDR1 and CDR2: MDHEN and SYDVKM. The CDR3 contains 18 residues. V lost 3 bases, J lost 5 bases, and 15 bases stayed unmatched.

The chain combines TRBV7-2 with TRBJ2-5; 9 bases are shared with TRBD2. Per germline, CDR1 SGHTA and CDR2 FQGNSA. V lost 5 bases and J lost 7; bases outside the gene matches: 11. The CDR3 runs to 15 residues. For the CDR3, the DNA is TGTGCCAGCAGCCGACTAGCGGCCGGCTCGGGGACCCAGTACTTC. This codes for CASSRLAAGSGTQYF. Complete variable domain (other parts from reference TRBV7-2 and TRBJ2-5): GAGVSQSPSNKVTEKGKDVELRCDPISGHTALYWYRQSLGQGLEFLIYFQGNSAPDKSGLPSDRFSAERTGGSVSTLTIQRTQQEDSAVYLCASSRLAAGSGTQYFGPGTRLLVL.

This clone was found once. The chain joins TRBV28 to TRBJ1-2; D perhaps matches TRBD1 (6 bases). This CDR3 has 17 amino acids. The ends were cut back, 3 bases at V and 3 bases at J, with 20 bases in the middle. Germline V gives CDR1 MDHEN, CDR2 SYDVKM. CDR3 DNA sequence: TGTGCCAGCAGTTTTCTCGGCTACAGGGCCGGCTACTATGGCTACACCTTC. Encoded protein: CASSFLGYRAGYYGYTF.

This clone came up a few times. The V and J genes are TRBV7-2 and TRBJ1-1; D is unclear. Trimming cost V 1 base and J 7 bases, with 10 bases left between them. The CDR3 covers 13 residues. CDR1 and CDR2 (germline): SGHTA, FQGNSA. The CDR3 nucleotides read TGTGCCAGCAGCTTAGTCCCTAGGATTGAAGCTTTCTTT. This sequence encodes CASSLVPRIEAFF.

V gene TRBV6-1 combines with J gene TRBJ2-7; 9 bases map to TRBD1. With 7 bases clipped from V and 4 bases from J, the junction kept 8 bases outside the gene matches. CDR1 is MNHNS and CDR2 is SASEGT in the germline V gene. This CDR3 spans 14 amino acids. The CDR3 bases are TGTGCCAGCAACGAACAGGGGGCGACTTACGAGCAGTACTTC. Translated: CASNEQGATYEQYF.

The genes are TRBV5-4 and TRBJ2-3; D may be TRBD2 (6 bases). Germline values: CDR1 SGHNT, CDR2 YYREEE (reference sequence). The CDR3 is made up of 17 amino acids. Trimming pared 0 bases from V and 0 bases from J, leaving 14 bases between. CDR3 loop: CASSLVIFAGSTDTQYF. In nucleotides, the CDR3 is TGTGCCAGCAGCTTGGTGATTTTTGCGGGAAGCACAGATACGCAGTATTTT.